This T cell receptor beta chain was recovered during a study of response to subunit inactivated influenza vaccine. Study observations and caveats: Authors suggested seasonal influenza vaccinations each recruit few new T cells.

MiXCR, applied by TCRdb to the RT-PCR reads, yields one record per CDR3 protein. In the table there are hundreds of thousands of distinct CDR3 sequences, approximately 15% of which are singletons. Turning to this clonotype: The antigen is unknown.

Sequencing was performed on PBMCs from blood, taken roughly 13 days after vaccination. The receptor's source is a man in his forties or fifties who received an inactivated influenza vaccine.

CDR3 protein: CASSLGLQGSAFF. The CDR3 nucleotides are TGTGCCAGCAGCTTGGGACTTCAAGGTTCGGCTTTCTTT. The J gene is TRBJ1-1, the V gene TRBV7-2, with D possibly matching TRBD1 (5 bases). This CDR3 region has 13 residues. Germline V gene lookup returns CDR1 SGHTA and CDR2 FQGNSA. Deletions cut 3 bases from V and 11 bases from J, with 16 bases between.